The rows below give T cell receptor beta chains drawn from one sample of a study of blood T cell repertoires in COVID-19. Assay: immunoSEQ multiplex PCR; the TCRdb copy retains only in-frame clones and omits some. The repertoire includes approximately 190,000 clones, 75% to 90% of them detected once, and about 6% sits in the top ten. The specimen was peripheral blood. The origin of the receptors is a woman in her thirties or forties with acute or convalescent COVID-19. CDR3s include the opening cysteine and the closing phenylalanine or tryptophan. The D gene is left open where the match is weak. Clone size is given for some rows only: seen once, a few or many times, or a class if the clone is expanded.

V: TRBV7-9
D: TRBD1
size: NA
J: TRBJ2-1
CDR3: CASSLIATGGNEQFF
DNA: TGTGCCAGCAGCCTAATTGCGACAGGGGGCAATGAGCAGTTCTTC

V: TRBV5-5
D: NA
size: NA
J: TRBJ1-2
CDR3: CASGGSGYGYTF
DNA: TGTGCCAGCGGTGGTAGCGGCTATGGCTACACCTTC

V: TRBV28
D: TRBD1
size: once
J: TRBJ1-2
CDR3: CASCHPGGCTF
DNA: TGTGCCAGCTGCCATCCAGGGGGATGTACCTTC

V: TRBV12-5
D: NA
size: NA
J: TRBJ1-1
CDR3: CASGLGTTRRGAFF
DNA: TGTGCTAGTGGCCTCGGGACCACCCGGCGGGGAGCTTTCTTT

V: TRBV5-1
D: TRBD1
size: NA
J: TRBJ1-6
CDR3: CASSLGQGVPLHF
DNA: TGCGCCAGCAGCTTGGGACAGGGAGTACCCCTCCACTTT

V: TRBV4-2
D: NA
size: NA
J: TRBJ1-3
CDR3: CASSQDPGGNTIYF
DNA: TGTGCCAGCAGCCAAGATCCGGGTGGAAACACCATATATTTT

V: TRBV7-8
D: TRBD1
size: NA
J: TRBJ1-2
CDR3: CASSTRDRGRENGYTF
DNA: TGTGCCAGCAGCACCCGGGACAGGGGGCGAGAGAATGGCTACACCTTC

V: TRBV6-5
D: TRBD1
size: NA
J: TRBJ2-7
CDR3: CASRPRQGSYEQYF
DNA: TGTGCCAGCAGGCCTCGACAGGGGTCCTACGAGCAGTACTTC

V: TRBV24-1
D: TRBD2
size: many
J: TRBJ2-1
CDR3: CATSDVTSGRGGYNEQFF
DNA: TGTGCCACCAGTGATGTTACTAGCGGGAGAGGGGGCTACAATGAGCAGTTCTTC

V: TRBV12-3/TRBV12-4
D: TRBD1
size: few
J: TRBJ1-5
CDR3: CASSRTGGQPQHF
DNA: TGTGCCAGCAGTCGGACAGGTGGTCAGCCCCAGCATTTT

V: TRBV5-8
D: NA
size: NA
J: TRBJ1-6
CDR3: CASSNTLYRETSPLHF
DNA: TGTGCCAGCAGCAATACCCTATACAGGGAAACTTCACCCCTCCACTTT

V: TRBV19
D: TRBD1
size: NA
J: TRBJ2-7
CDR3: CASSLGTGLHEQYF
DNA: TGTGCCAGTAGCCTCGGGACAGGGCTTCACGAGCAGTACTTC

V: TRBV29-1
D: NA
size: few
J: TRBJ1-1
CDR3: CSVDKRGGGTEAFF
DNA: TGCAGCGTTGACAAACGGGGGGGAGGGACTGAAGCTTTCTTT

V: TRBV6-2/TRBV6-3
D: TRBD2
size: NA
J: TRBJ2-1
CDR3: CASSPGGTIINEQFF
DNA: TGTGCCAGCAGCCCCGGCGGGACTATTATCAATGAGCAGTTCTTC

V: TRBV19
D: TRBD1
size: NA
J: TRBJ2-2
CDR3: CASSILGQGSAGELFF
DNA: TGTGCCAGTAGTATTCTAGGACAGGGGAGTGCCGGGGAGCTGTTTTTT

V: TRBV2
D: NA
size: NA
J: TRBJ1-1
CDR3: CAGSTGAGVGTEAFF
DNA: TGTGCAGGCAGCACAGGTGCAGGGGTGGGCACTGAAGCTTTCTTT

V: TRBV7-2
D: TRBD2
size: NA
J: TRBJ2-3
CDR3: CASSPPGTSGTDTQYF
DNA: TGTGCCAGCAGTCCCCCCGGGACTAGCGGCACAGATACGCAGTATTTT

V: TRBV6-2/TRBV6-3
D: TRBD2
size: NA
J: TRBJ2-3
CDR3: CASSYSLAGGRDTQYF
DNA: TGTGCCAGCAGTTACTCTCTAGCGGGAGGGCGAGATACGCAGTATTTT

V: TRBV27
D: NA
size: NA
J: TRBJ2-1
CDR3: CASSLYLDSNEQFF
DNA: TGTGCCAGCAGTTTATATTTGGACAGCAATGAGCAGTTCTTC

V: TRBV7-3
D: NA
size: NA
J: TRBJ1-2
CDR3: CASSPQPTGGYTF
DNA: TGTGCCAGCAGCCCTCAACCGACAGGTGGCTACACCTTC

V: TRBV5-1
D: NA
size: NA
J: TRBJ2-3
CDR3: CASSLGPTDTQYF
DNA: TGCGCCAGCAGCTTGGGGCCTACAGATACGCAGTATTTT

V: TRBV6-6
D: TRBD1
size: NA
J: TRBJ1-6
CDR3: CASSYGQGAKNSPLHF
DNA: TGTGCCAGCAGTTATGGACAGGGGGCGAAGAATTCACCCCTCCACTTT

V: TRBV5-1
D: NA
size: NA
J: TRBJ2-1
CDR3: CASSLEKLRLVSNEQFF
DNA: TGCGCCAGCAGCTTAGAGAAGCTCCGATTAGTCTCCAATGAGCAGTTCTTC

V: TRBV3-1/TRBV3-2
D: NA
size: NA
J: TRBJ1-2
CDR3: CASSQGRNGYTF
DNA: TGTGCCAGCAGCCAGGGCCGCAATGGCTACACCTTC

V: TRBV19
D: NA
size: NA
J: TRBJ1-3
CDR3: CASSIAGAGNTIYF
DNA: TGTGCCAGTAGTATAGCCGGGGCTGGAAACACCATATATTTT

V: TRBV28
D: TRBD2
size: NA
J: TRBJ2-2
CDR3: CASSFSGGPDGELFF
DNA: TGTGCCAGCAGTTTCTCGGGAGGGCCAGACGGGGAGCTGTTTTTT

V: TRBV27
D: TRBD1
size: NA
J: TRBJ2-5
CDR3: CASSPWDSKGETQYF
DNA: TGTGCCAGCAGTCCGTGGGACAGCAAGGGAGAGACCCAGTACTTC

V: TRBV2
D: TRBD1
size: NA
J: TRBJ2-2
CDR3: CASKVDRAAGELFF
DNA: TGTGCCAGCAAAGTCGACAGGGCGGCCGGGGAGCTGTTTTTT

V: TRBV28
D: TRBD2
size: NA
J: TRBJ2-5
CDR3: CASGTSVPETQYF
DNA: TGTGCCAGTGGCACTAGCGTCCCAGAGACCCAGTACTTC

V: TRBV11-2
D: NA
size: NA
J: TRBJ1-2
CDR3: CASSPAGGNYGYTF
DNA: TGTGCCAGCAGCCCTGCCGGGGGGAACTATGGCTACACCTTC

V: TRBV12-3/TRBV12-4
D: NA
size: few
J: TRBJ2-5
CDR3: CASNSMEGTQYF
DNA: TGTGCCAGCAACTCGATGGAGGGGACCCAGTACTTC

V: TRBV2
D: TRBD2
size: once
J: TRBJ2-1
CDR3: CASKPLAGDDNEQFF
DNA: TGTGCCAGCAAACCACTAGCGGGAGATGACAATGAGCAGTTCTTC